This T cell receptor beta chain was sequenced during a study of blood T cell repertoires in COVID-19. Method: immunoSEQ multiplex PCR; TCRdb's copy keeps in-frame clones and lacks some. Of about 56,000 clones listed, 89% are singletons. This CDR3 has 12 amino acids. CDR1 is SGHTA, CDR2 FQGNSA, per germline. Germline trimming cut 4 bases from V and 7 bases from J; bases unmatched to any gene: 1. The source of this sequence is a human donor in a cohort sampled during active COVID-19. The chain employs TRBV7-2 and TRBJ1-2; the match to TRBD1 covers 9 bases. Source material: peripheral blood. This CDR3 reads CASSWGQGGYTF. The CDR3 region has the DNA TGTGCCAGCAGCTGGGGACAGGGTGGCTACACCTTC. The variable domain in full, with the rest retrieved from reference TRBV7-2 and TRBJ1-2, is GAGVSQSPSNKVTEKGKDVELRCDPISGHTALYWYRQSLGQGLEFLIYFQGNSAPDKSGLPSDRFSAERTGGSVSTLTIQRTQQEDSAVYLCASSWGQGGYTFGSGTRLTVV.